The rows below give T cell receptor beta chains drawn from one sample of a study of PD-1 blockade in classical Hodgkin lymphoma. Using immunoSEQ multiplex PCR, the repertoire was profiled, and TCRdb retains in-frame clones only, with some absent. The data contain about 7,000 clones, approximately 83% of them singletons. The material sequenced was peripheral blood mononuclear cells (PBMCs), taken before the fourth cycle of nivolumab. These receptors came from a human donor with classical Hodgkin lymphoma. Both conserved end residues are part of each CDR3. Fields, in order: clone size, J gene, V gene, D gene, CDR3 DNA, CDR3 protein. The D gene is left open where the match is weak. Clone size is stated in some rows and not others, as once, few, many or a class when expanded.

>NA|TRBJ2-3|TRBV7-8|TRBD2
TGTGCCAGCAGCTTAGCGGGGCTAGCGGGCCTCACAGATACGCAGTATTTT
CASSLAGLAGLTDTQYF
>NA|TRBJ2-7|TRBV6-6|NA
TGTGCCAGCAGTTACGGAGGGGGCGGCGAGCAGTACTTC
CASSYGGGGEQYF
>NA|TRBJ2-4|TRBV7-2|NA
TGTGCCAGCAGCTTATCCGGAACCGTAGCCAAAAACATTCAGTACTTC
CASSLSGTVAKNIQYF
>NA|TRBJ2-3|TRBV29-1|TRBD2
TGCAGCGTTGACGGGGGGGCTGGTGGCACAGATACGCAGTATTTT
CSVDGGAGGTDTQYF
>NA|TRBJ2-1|TRBV6-5|TRBD1
TGTGCCAGCAATCCCCGACAGGGGGCATCAAATGAGCAGTTCTTC
CASNPRQGASNEQFF
>NA|TRBJ1-2|TRBV4-3|NA
TGCGCCAGCAGCCAAGAAGGAGTGGCCGCGGGAGGCTACACCTTC
CASSQEGVAAGGYTF
>few|TRBJ2-3|TRBV6-6|NA
TGTGCCAGCCTAACGGGAGCAGATACGCAGTATTTT
CASLTGADTQYF
>NA|TRBJ2-7|TRBV29-1|TRBD2
TGCAGCGTTGCTAGCGGGGCCTTGGAGCAGTACTTC
CSVASGALEQYF
>NA|TRBJ2-3|TRBV27|NA
TGTGCCAGCAGTTTCGTGCACAGGGCCCCATTAACCACAGATACGCAGTATTTT
CASSFVHRAPLTTDTQYF
>once|TRBJ2-6|TRBV5-1|NA
TGCGCCAGCAGCTTGGGACAGCCCTTTTCTGGGGCCAACGTCCTGACTTTC
CASSLGQPFSGANVLTF
>medium-sized|TRBJ2-7|TRBV6-5|NA
TGTGCCAGCAGTTACTCGCGTCGCGGCTACGAGCAGTACTTC
CASSYSRRGYEQYF
>NA|TRBJ2-5|TRBV7-6|NA
TGTGCCAGCAGCTTAATTAACTGGCAAGAGACCCAGTACTTC
CASSLINWQETQYF
>NA|TRBJ2-1|TRBV28|TRBD1
TGTGCCAGCAGTTTGTTACGGACAGGGGTTAATGAGCAGTTCTTC
CASSLLRTGVNEQFF
>NA|TRBJ2-7|TRBV6-5|NA
TGTGCCAGCAGTTACACGACTACCTCCTACGAGCAGTACTTC
CASSYTTTSYEQYF
>few|TRBJ2-1|TRBV28|NA
TGTGCCAGCAGTTTAGGGGGACTCCTCGAGGCCTACAATGAGCAGTTCTTC
CASSLGGLLEAYNEQFF
>NA|TRBJ2-7|TRBV6-5|TRBD1
TGTGCCAGCAAGGAGGGACAGGGGGCCCACGAGCAGTACTTC
CASKEGQGAHEQYF
>NA|TRBJ2-2|TRBV5-6|NA
TGTGCCAGCAGGAAATGGGGTTCCGGGGAGCTGTTTTTT
CASRKWGSGELFF
>NA|TRBJ2-5|TRBV18|NA
TGTGCCAGCTCACCTTCGGCAGCTCTTGAGACCCAGTACTTC
CASSPSAALETQYF
>NA|TRBJ2-7|TRBV7-3|TRBD1
TGTGCCAGCAGCCTAGGGACAGGGGGCTTCGGCTCCTACGAGCAGTACTTC
CASSLGTGGFGSYEQYF
>once|TRBJ2-3|TRBV5-1|NA
TGCGCCAGCAGCTTACTAGCAGCTAGCACAGATACGCAGTATTTT
CASSLLAASTDTQYF
>NA|TRBJ1-2|TRBV7-2|NA
TGTGCCAGCAGCTTAGGACAGATCTATGGCTACACCTTC
CASSLGQIYGYTF
>few|TRBJ1-3|TRBV2|NA
TGTGCCAGCAGTGAAGCTGGAAACACCATATATTTT
CASSEAGNTIYF
>NA|TRBJ2-1|TRBV19|NA
TGTGCCAGTAGTATAAATTGGCGGGATTACAATGAGCAGTTCTTC
CASSINWRDYNEQFF
>NA|TRBJ1-1|TRBV5-6|TRBD1
TGTGCCAGCAGCCTGGCAGGGACAGGGAACACTGAAGCTTTCTTT
CASSLAGTGNTEAFF
>NA|TRBJ2-6|TRBV28|NA
TGTGCCAGCACAAGTTCTAGCTCTGGGGCCAACGTCCTGACTTTC
CASTSSSSGANVLTF
>NA|TRBJ2-1|TRBV5-4|NA
TGTGCCAGCTCCTCCTACAATGAGCAGTTCTTC
CASSSYNEQFF
>NA|TRBJ2-4|TRBV5-1|TRBD1
TGCGCCAGCAGCTCGGGACAGGCCTCTGGGGCCAAAAACATTCAGTACTTC
CASSSGQASGAKNIQYF
>once|TRBJ2-3|TRBV7-9|TRBD1
TGTGCCAGCAGCTTAGCGTCCGGGACAGCTGTCACAGATACGCAGTATTTT
CASSLASGTAVTDTQYF
>NA|TRBJ1-4|TRBV5-1|TRBD1
TGCGCCAGCAGCTCCCGACAGGGTAATGAAAAACTGTTTTTT
CASSSRQGNEKLFF
>NA|TRBJ1-3|TRBV5-1|NA
TGCGCCAGCAGCCCCGACTCTGGAAACACCATATATTTT
CASSPDSGNTIYF
>NA|TRBJ1-1|TRBV5-1|NA
TGCGCCAGCAGCTTGGGGACGGGAATACGGAACACTGAAGCTTTCTTT
CASSLGTGIRNTEAFF
>NA|TRBJ2-7|TRBV7-2|TRBD1
TGTGCCAGCAGCCCGGGACAGGGACCTTACGAGCAGTACTTC
CASSPGQGPYEQYF
>NA|TRBJ1-4|TRBV9|NA
TGTGCCAGCAGCAAAGACGGCCGCGCACTGTTTTTT
CASSKDGRALFF
>few|TRBJ1-1|TRBV19|NA
TGTGCCAGTAGCCTGACAGTGAACACTGAAGCTTTCTTT
CASSLTVNTEAFF
>NA|TRBJ2-1|TRBV19|TRBD2
TGTGCCAGTAGTATCGTCCAGCGGGAAGTGCAGTTCTTC
CASSIVQREVQFF
>NA|TRBJ2-2|TRBV7-3|TRBD2
TGTGCCAGCAGCGAAAGGGCTAGCGGTTCGGCCGGGGAGCTGTTTTTT
CASSERASGSAGELFF
>NA|TRBJ2-5|TRBV19|NA
TGTGCCAGTAGTATACTGAGAGGGGAGACCCAGTACTTC
CASSILRGETQYF